One T cell receptor beta chain is described in this entry. What it binds is unknown. TCRdb used MiXCR to reprocess the reads, holding one entry per CDR3 protein. Of roughly 350,000 distinct CDR3 sequences listed, 34% are singletons. Per the germline V gene, CDR1 is SQVTM and CDR2 is ANQGSEA. This CDR3 is built from 14 residues. V shed 6 bases and J 5 bases; nucleotides not matched to a gene: 12. This sample was taken from a study of T cell repertoires in cytomegalovirus infection. General observations from the study: Within the response measured ex vivo, HLA-C-restricted CMV-specific TCR beta clonotypes were dominant.

The starting material was cultured PBMCs, obtained from culture after CMV antigen stimulation. This TCR derives from a human donor in good health (CMV status not recorded). Some clones in this sample may be carry-over from other donors' samples. V is TRBV29-1 and J is TRBJ2-5, with 7 bases fitting TRBD2. The CDR3 DNA reads as TGCAGCGTGGTCTTGGCGGGAGTATTGGAGACCCAGTACTTC. Encoded protein: CSVVLAGVLETQYF.